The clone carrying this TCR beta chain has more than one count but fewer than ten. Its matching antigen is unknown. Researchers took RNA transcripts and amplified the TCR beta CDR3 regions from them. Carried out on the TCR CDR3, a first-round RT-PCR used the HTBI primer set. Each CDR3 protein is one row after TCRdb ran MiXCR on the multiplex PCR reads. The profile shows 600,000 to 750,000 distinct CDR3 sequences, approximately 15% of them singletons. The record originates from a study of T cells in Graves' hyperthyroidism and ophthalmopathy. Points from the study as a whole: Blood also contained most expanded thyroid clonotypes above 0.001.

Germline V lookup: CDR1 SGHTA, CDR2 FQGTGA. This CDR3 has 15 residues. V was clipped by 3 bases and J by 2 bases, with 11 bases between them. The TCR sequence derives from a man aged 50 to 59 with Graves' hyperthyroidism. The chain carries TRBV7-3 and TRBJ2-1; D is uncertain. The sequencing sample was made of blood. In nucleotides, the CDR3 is TGTGCCAGCAGCTTTACGGACGCACCCTACAATGAGCAGTTCTTC. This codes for CASSFTDAPYNEQFF.